The clone carrying this T cell receptor beta chain was counted at least ten times. The data were obtained in a study of T cells in Graves' hyperthyroidism and ophthalmopathy. Stability of Graves' hyperthyroidism was defined as absent ophthalmopathy progression within 18 months. Researchers amplified the TCR beta CDR3 regions from RNA transcripts. Primed by the HTBI set, a first-round RT-PCR was run on the TCR CDR3. TCRdb reprocessed the multiplex PCR reads with MiXCR, giving one entry per CDR3 protein. The table records 610,000 or so distinct CDR3 sequences, 46% of them present only once. This CDR3 has 12 amino acids. Germline CDR1 and CDR2: SGHAT and FQNNGV. Between the trimmed V and J ends, which lost 0 bases and 8 bases, there was a span of 7 bases.

V and J are TRBV11-2 and TRBJ1-1; no firm D call. The clonotype originates from a woman in her late teens or twenties with Graves' hyperthyroidism. Sequencing used peripheral blood or thyroid tissue (not recorded which). CDR3 sequence reads: CASSLDWGEAFF. Here the CDR3 DNA reads TGTGCCAGCAGCTTAGACTGGGGAGAAGCTTTCTTT.